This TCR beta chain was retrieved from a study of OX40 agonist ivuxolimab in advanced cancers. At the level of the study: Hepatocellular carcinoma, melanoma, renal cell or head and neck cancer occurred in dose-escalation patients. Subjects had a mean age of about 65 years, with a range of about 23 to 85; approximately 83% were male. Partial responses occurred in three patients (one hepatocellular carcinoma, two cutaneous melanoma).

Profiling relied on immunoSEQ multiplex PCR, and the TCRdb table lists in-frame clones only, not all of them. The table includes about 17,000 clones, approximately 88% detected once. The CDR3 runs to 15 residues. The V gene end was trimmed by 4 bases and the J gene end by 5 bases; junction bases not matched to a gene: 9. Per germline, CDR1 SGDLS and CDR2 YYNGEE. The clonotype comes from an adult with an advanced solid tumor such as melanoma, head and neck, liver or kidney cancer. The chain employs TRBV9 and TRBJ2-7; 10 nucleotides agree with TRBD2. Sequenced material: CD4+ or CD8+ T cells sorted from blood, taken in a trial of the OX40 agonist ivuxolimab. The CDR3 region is CASSPTSGIYHEQYF. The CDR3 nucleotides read TGTGCCAGCAGCCCTACTAGCGGGATATACCACGAGCAGTACTTC.